This T cell receptor (beta chain) was recovered during a study of identical twins. Notes on the study in general: For cord blood, abundant beta clonotypes had fewer insertions, unlike memory repertoires, which showed none.

About this clonotype: Its antigen is not identified.

Using its own MiXCR run on the 5' RACE reads, TCRdb lists one record per CDR3 protein. The repertoire consists of about 210,000 distinct CDR3 sequences, with less than 10% occurring once and the leading ten covering 5.1%. The CDR3 covers 16 residues. CDR1 LNHDA and CDR2 SQIVND come from the germline V gene (reference sequence). V was trimmed by 3 bases and J by 0 bases, leaving 12 bases between them. Among all donors, each was a healthy Caucasian. The clonotype comes from a woman aged 18-29 years in good health. Sequenced material: memory (CD45RO+) T cells sorted from blood. The chain carries TRBV19 and TRBJ2-4; D perhaps matches TRBD2 (6 bases). The CDR3 bases are TGTGCCAGTAGTATCCTTGCGGGACTAGCCAAAAACATTCAGTACTTC. Translating gives CASSILAGLAKNIQYF.